These 27 T cell receptor beta chains were all obtained from the same sample, sequenced in a study of T and B cells in COVID-19 patients. Each TRB amplification used about 220-500 ng of genomic DNA from blood. TRB rearrangements were amplified by multiplex PCR with BIOMED2 TRB-A/B primers. MiXCR, run by TCRdb on the multiplex PCR reads, gives a single entry per CDR3 protein. The table shows more than 9,500 distinct CDR3 sequences, with 30% occurring only once. Sequencing was done on a sample of blood. These receptors were taken from a human donor who had recovered from COVID-19.

This clonotype has a handful of counts. The chain employs TRBV24-1 and TRBJ2-7; D gene ambiguous. The germline V gene has CDR1 KGHDR and CDR2 SFDVKD. This CDR3 is built from 11 residues. Trimming removed 8 bases at V and 6 bases at J, with 10 bases between. CDR3 DNA sequence: TGTGCCACCAAAAAGGGCGGCGAGCAGTACGTC. Amino acids: CATKKGGEQYV.

The V gene is TRBV7-2, the J gene TRBJ2-7; 8 nucleotides match TRBD2. The junction had 2 bases not matched to a gene; V was cut back by 0 bases and J by 4 bases. Germline-derived CDR1 and CDR2 are SGHTA and FQGNSA. The CDR3 is 14 amino acids. CDR3 DNA sequence: TGTGCCAGCAGCTTAGCTAGCGGGACGTACGAGCAGTACGTC. It is translated as CASSLASGTYEQYV.

In its sample, this clonotype is medium-sized. The chain combines TRBV29-1 with TRBJ2-3; 11 bases agree with TRBD2. Germline CDR1 SQVTM, CDR2 ANQGSEA. V was clipped by 1 base and J by 2 bases; unmatched bases: 5. The length of the CDR3 is 16 residues. DNA for the CDR3: TGCAGCGTTGAAGGCACGACTAGCGGGGTCACAGATACGCAGTATTTT. This codes for CSVEGTTSGVTDTQYF.

The chain is built from TRBV11-3 and TRBJ2-1; 7 bases match TRBD2. The end of the DNA is better explained by TRBJ2-7, so the J call may be wrong. Germline CDR1 SGHNT, CDR2 YENEEA. The CDR3 spans 12 residues. CDR3 protein: CASSGEGYEQYF. CDR3 DNA: TGTGCCAGCAGCGGGGAGGGCTACGAGCAGTACTTC.

As for this clonotype: A much larger clone sits a single nucleotide away, making a read error possible. This chain links TRBV15 with TRBJ1-2; 7 nucleotides align to TRBD1. The CDR3 consists of 16 residues. With 6 bases clipped from V and 5 bases from J, the junction kept 15 bases outside the gene matches. Germline lookup yields CDR1 LNHNV and CDR2 YYDKDF (reference sequence). The chain's CDR3 is CATRNRQGHFLYGYTF. CDR3 DNA: TGTGCCACCAGGAACCGACAGGGACACTTCCTTTATGGCTACACCTTC. The full variable domain, rest sourced from reference TRBV15 and TRBJ1-2, is DAMVIQNPRYQVTQFGKPVTLSCSQTLNHNVMYWYQQKSSQAPKLLFHYYDKDFNNEADTPDNFQSRRPNTSFCFLDIRSPGLGDTAMYLCATRNRQGHFLYGYTFGSGTRLTVV.

J is TRBJ2-7 and V is TRBV29-1; D ambiguous. V was trimmed by 1 base and J by 2 bases, leaving 3 bases between them. The CDR3 loop spans 11 amino acids. CDR1 and CDR2 (germline): SQVTM, ANQGSEA. CDR3 sequence (DNA): TGCAGCGTTGAAGGGGCCTACGAGCAGTACTTC. Translating it yields CSVEGAYEQYF.

This clonotype has at least ten counts. The chain links TRBV6-5 to TRBJ1-2; 7 bases line up with TRBD1. Losses at the gene ends were 6 bases for V and 4 bases for J; bases not matched to a gene: 8. Germline assignment: CDR1 MNHEY and CDR2 SVGAGI. The CDR3 loop spans 14 amino acids. This CDR3 is CASSTDRAGYGYTF. In nucleotides, the CDR3 is TGTGCCAGCAGCACTGACAGGGCCGGCTATGGCTACACCTTC.

The chain employs TRBV6-2 or TRBV6-3 and TRBJ1-5; D uncertain. This CDR3 contains 12 residues. Germline V gives CDR1 MNHEY, CDR2 SVGEGT. V lost 7 bases and J 6 bases, leaving 10 bases between the germline ends. In DNA form, the CDR3 reads TGTGCCAGCATGGAGGGTTCTCAGCCCCAGCATTTT. Protein sequence: CASMEGSQPQHF.

This chain's CDR3 is CASSIAPLAGPRDTQYF. The CDR3 nucleotides read TGTGCCAGTAGTATAGCCCCCCTAGCGGGGCCCCGGGATACGCAGTATTTT. The chain joins TRBV19 to TRBJ2-3, with 9 nucleotides matching TRBD2. Trimming removed 1 base from V and 6 bases from J; junction bases left unmatched: 11. This CDR3 region has 17 residues. CDR1 is LNHDA, CDR2 SQIVND, per germline (reference sequence).

The chain uses TRBV10-1 and TRBJ2-7; D might be TRBD2 (6 bases). Germline CDR1 reads WNHNN; CDR2 reads SYGVQD (reference sequence). This CDR3 spans 16 amino acids. Trimming pared 3 bases from V and 3 bases from J, leaving 18 bases between. The CDR3 loop is CASSDPGRDGVYEQYV. CDR3 in DNA: TGCGCCAGCAGTGACCCGGGGCGGGACGGAGTCTACGAGCAGTACGTC.

V usage is TRBV6-5 and J usage is TRBJ1-1; D may be TRBD1 (6 bases). Trimming left V 6 bases short and J 7 bases short, with 15 bases between. The CDR3 runs 13 residues. The germline CDR1 and CDR2 sequences are MNHEY and SVGAGI. CDR3 amino acids: CASSLDSRFEAFF. DNA for the CDR3: TGTGCCAGCAGCCTGGACAGCCGGTTTGAAGCTTTCTTT.

This clonotype was counted a few times. One junction end disagrees with the germline gene, perhaps due to a read error. The chain uses TRBV4-3 and TRBJ2-7, with D unresolved. This CDR3 is built from 11 residues. The V gene's germline CDR1 is LGHNA and CDR2 YSLEER. The CDR3 is CASSLNHEQYF. The CDR3 bases are TGTGCCAGCAGCCTAAACCACGAGCAGTACTTC.

The V gene is TRBV18, the J gene TRBJ1-4; no reliable D call. The CDR3 extends over 15 amino acids. Germline assignment: CDR1 KGHSH and CDR2 LQKENI. V lost 4 bases to trimming and J lost 3 bases, with 12 bases between them. Here the CDR3 DNA reads TGTGCCAGCTCACTTCCGGGAGAAGCTAATGAAAAACTGTTTTTT. This sequence encodes CASSLPGEANEKLFF.

This chain connects TRBV6-1 to TRBJ1-5; D gene ambiguous. CDR3 length: 13 amino acids. Trimming shortened V by 6 bases and J by 7 bases, and 13 bases separated the two germline ends. Per germline, CDR1 MNHNS and CDR2 SASEGT. The CDR3 loop reads CASREGRNQPQHF. In nucleotides, the CDR3 is TGTGCCAGCAGGGAGGGAAGAAACCAGCCCCAGCATTTT.

This clonotype was picked up a small number of times. J is TRBJ2-4 and V is TRBV27, with D tentatively TRBD1 (6 bases). CDR3 size: 16 residues. The V and J ends lost 4 bases and 1 base respectively, with 14 bases between them. The germline V gene encodes CDR1 MNHEY and CDR2 SMNVEV (reference sequence). In nucleotides, the CDR3 is TGTGCCAGCAGTTCGTGGGGGCGTGGGGCCAAAAACATTCAGTACTTC. This codes for CASSSWGRGAKNIQYF.

A remark on this clonotype: This may come from a read error, since a much larger clone is one base off. The chain couples TRBV6-5 to TRBJ2-5, with D uncertain. CDR3 length: 13 residues. CDR1 MNHEY and CDR2 SVGAGI come from the germline V gene. V was pared by 11 bases and J by 4 bases, with 17 bases between. The CDR3 here is CAGNGPSGETQYF. The CDR3 DNA sequence: TGTGCCGGCAACGGACCCTCGGGAGAGACCCAGTACTTC.

This clonotype was detected only a few times. The rearrangement joins TRBV6-2 or TRBV6-3 to TRBJ2-1; D possibly matches TRBD1 or TRBD2 (5 bases each). This CDR3 has 16 residues. Germline V gene lookup returns CDR1 MNHEY and CDR2 SVGEGT. The V and J ends lost 4 bases and 7 bases respectively, with 20 bases between them. In DNA form, the CDR3 reads TGTGCCAGCAGTTGGGTGGGAGTGAGGGGAAAGAATGAGCAGTTCTTC. This translates into CASSWVGVRGKNEQFF.

This rearrangement joins TRBV19 to TRBJ1-5; 10 bases fit TRBD1. The CDR3 extends over 17 amino acids. V was clipped by 5 bases and J by 4 bases; unmatched bases: 11. From germline, CDR1 is LNHDA and CDR2 SQIVND (reference sequence). The CDR3 DNA reads TGTGCCAGTAGTTCGGCCGGGACAGGGGCTCGGAATCAGCCCCAGCATTTT. It encodes CASSSAGTGARNQPQHF.

By share, this clonotype ranks as medium-sized (0.01 to 0.1%). The chain joins TRBV12-3 or TRBV12-4 to TRBJ1-6; no definite D call. The CDR3 contains 14 residues. Trimming took off 2 bases at V and 6 bases at J, with 8 bases between the two ends. The CDR3 DNA sequence: TGTGCCAGCAGTTTACATGGTGGTAATTCACCCCTCCACTTT. Translated, it gives CASSLHGGNSPLHF.

The V and J genes are TRBV14 and TRBJ2-7; D is tentatively TRBD1 or TRBD2 (5 bases each). Germline-derived CDR1 and CDR2 are SGHDN and FVKESK. Between the trimmed V and J ends, which lost 0 bases and 3 bases, there was a span of 9 bases. The CDR3 extends over 14 amino acids. CDR3 DNA: TGTGCCAGCAGCCAAGATATGGGGGTCTACGAGCAGTACTTC. Its translation: CASSQDMGVYEQYF.

This clonotype is medium-sized (0.01 to 0.1%). The J gene is TRBJ1-2, the V gene TRBV19; tentatively, D is TRBD1 (5 bases). The V gene lost 5 bases and the J gene lost 0 bases, with 10 bases spanning the gap. There are 14 residues in the CDR3. CDR1 is LNHDA, CDR2 SQIVND, per germline (reference sequence). The CDR3 here is CASSSGPTNYGYTF. The CDR3 DNA sequence: TGTGCCAGTAGTTCGGGACCTACTAACTATGGCTACACCTTC.

In its sample, this clonotype ranks as medium-sized (0.01 to 0.1%). The chain has TRBV5-5 and TRBJ2-1, with D maybe TRBD1 (6 bases). CDR3 size: 14 residues. Germline CDR1 SGHKS, CDR2 YYEKEE (reference sequence). The ends were cut back, 3 bases at V and 12 bases at J, with 19 bases in the middle. The CDR3 here is CASSWLDSLRTQFF. Written as DNA, the CDR3 is TGTGCCAGCAGCTGGTTGGACAGCCTTAGGACGCAGTTCTTC.

This clonotype was seen repeatedly, ten times or more. This sequence joins TRBV27 and TRBJ2-2; no clear D. Germline CDR1 is MNHEY and CDR2 is SMNVEV (reference sequence). This CDR3 comprises 15 residues. Trimming removed 6 bases from V and 2 bases from J, with 13 bases in between. The CDR3 coding sequence is TGTGCCAGCAGCGGGCGAAGTCCTAACACCGGGGAGCTGTTTTTT. Translated, it gives CASSGRSPNTGELFF.

This sequence joins TRBV6-5 and TRBJ1-1; D unresolved. Germline V CDR1 and CDR2: MNHEY, SVGAGI. The V end was cut by 7 bases, the J end by 4 bases, with 16 bases between. This CDR3 is 14 amino acids long. In DNA, the CDR3 is TGTGCCAGCACCCGAGTCGGGGAAACCACTGAAGCTTTCTTT. Amino acid sequence: CASTRVGETTEAFF.

The chain recombines TRBV27 with TRBJ1-1, with no clear D. This CDR3 is built from 14 residues. V was pared by 6 bases and J by 1 base, with 12 bases between. Germline V gene sequence: CDR1 MNHEY, CDR2 SMNVEV (reference sequence). CDR3 sequence reads: CASRRRGGNTEAFF. The DNA of the CDR3 is TGTGCCAGCAGGAGACGGGGTGGGAACACTGAAGCTTTCTTT.

This clonotype was recorded a few times. The genes are TRBV7-9 and TRBJ2-5; 11 bases map to TRBD2. Germline CDR1 is SEHNR and CDR2 is FQNEAQ (reference sequence). There are 15 residues in the CDR3. V was clipped by 4 bases and J by 5 bases; unmatched bases: 6. The CDR3 nucleotides read TGTGCCAGCAGCTATAGCGGGAGGGTGGGGGAGACCCAGTACTTC. Translation: CASSYSGRVGETQYF.

The chain carries TRBV24-1 and TRBJ1-1; no clear D. In germline, CDR1 is KGHDR, CDR2 SFDVKD. The CDR3 is 11 amino acids. The ends were cut back, 6 bases at V and 6 bases at J, with 7 bases in the middle. CDR3: CATSKGPEAFF. The CDR3 DNA reads TGTGCCACCAGTAAGGGCCCTGAAGCTTTCTTT.